These 21 T cell receptor beta chains came from one sample sequenced in a study of patients and donors after allogeneic stem cell transplantation (dated by TCRdb to about 2020). Receptor amplification or capture employed RT-PCR. Sequencing took place on a NextSeq 550. The raw public data were reprocessed by TCRdb itself: fastp quality trimming at Q25, MiXCR clonotype calling, in-frame beta chains only. Rows with one shared CDR3 protein collapse into an entry with the most common genes and DNA. The sample records roughly 960,000 distinct CDR3 sequences, around 17% of which are singletons. The ten largest make up around 5.5% of the sample. Sequenced material: blood, either unsorted or a sorted T cell fraction (not recorded which). The receptors originated from a human donor who was either an allogeneic HSCT recipient or a stem cell or donor lymphocyte infusion donor (not recorded which). It is not recorded whose cells these are; they may come from a transplant donor.

V gene TRBV5-1 combines with J gene TRBJ2-7; the D gene is possibly TRBD1 (6 bases). Germline CDR1 is SGHRS and CDR2 is YFSETQ. The CDR3 is 15 amino acids. V lost 1 base and J lost 0, with 11 bases in between. CDR3: CASSLTAGDSYEQYF. The CDR3 region has the DNA TGCGCCAGCAGCTTGACGGCAGGGGACTCCTACGAGCAGTACTTC.

The chain employs TRBV30 and TRBJ1-1, with a tentative D call TRBD1 (5 bases). CDR3 length equals 13 residues. Trimming left V 1 base short and J 4 bases short, with 10 bases between. Germline V gene lookup returns CDR1 GTSNPN and CDR2 SVGIG (reference sequence). The CDR3 here is CAWSDRPFTEAFF. The CDR3 DNA sequence: TGTGCCTGGAGTGACAGGCCGTTCACTGAAGCTTTCTTT.

This clonotype was observed a handful of times. V usage is TRBV21-1 and J usage is TRBJ2-3; the D call of TRBD2 is as the table states it, not checked on the DNA. TRBV21-1 is reported as a pseudogene. CDR3 length: 19 residues. CDR3 nucleotide sequence: TGTGCCAGCAGCAAAAGGGCTAGCGCTCGAACCGCTAGCACAGATACGCAGTATTTT. Translating it yields CASSKRASARTASTDTQYF.

Only a few counts were recorded for this clonotype. The chain carries TRBV11-2 and TRBJ1-1, with no clear D. Germline V gives CDR1 SGHAT, CDR2 FQNNGV. V lost 8 bases to trimming and J lost 1 base, with 11 bases between them. The CDR3 consists of 13 residues. The DNA of the CDR3 is TGTGCCAGCGGCCATAGGGAGAACACTGAAGCTTTCTTT. Its translation: CASGHRENTEAFF.

The chain is built from TRBV19 and TRBJ2-7, with D perhaps TRBD1 (6 bases). The CDR3 spans 11 residues. Trimming pared 9 bases from V and 5 bases from J, leaving 11 bases between. Looked up from germline, CDR1 is LNHDA and CDR2 is SQIVND (reference sequence). The CDR3 protein is CARQGTDEQYF. The CDR3, as DNA: TGTGCCAGACAGGGTACGGACGAGCAGTACTTC.

The chain carries TRBV9 and TRBJ2-2, with D possibly TRBD2 on 5 matching bases. The CDR3 has 14 residues. Trimming left V 2 bases short and J 5 bases short, with 10 bases between. Germline values: CDR1 SGDLS, CDR2 YYNGEE. CDR3 in amino acids: CASSVEGRTGELFF. The DNA of the CDR3 is TGTGCCAGCAGCGTTGAGGGTCGGACCGGGGAGCTGTTTTTT. Filled out from reference TRBV9 and TRBJ2-2, the complete variable domain reads DSGVTQTPKHLITATGQRVTLRCSPRSGDLSVYWYQQSLDQGLQFLIQYYNGEERAKGNILERFSAQQFPDLHSELNLSSLELGDSALYFCASSVEGRTGELFFGEGSRLTVL.

This clonotype was seen more than once but under ten times. The V and J genes are TRBV12-3 or TRBV12-4 and TRBJ1-2, with a possible D match to TRBD1 (5 bases). V lost 3 bases, J lost 7 bases, and 12 bases lay in between. The CDR3 runs 13 residues. CDR3: CASSLVSGSGYTF. DNA for the CDR3: TGTGCCAGCAGTTTGGTGTCAGGGTCTGGCTACACCTTC.

This clonotype was observed a handful of times. V usage is TRBV30 and J usage is TRBJ2-2; D might be TRBD1 (6 bases). Per germline, CDR1 GTSNPN and CDR2 SVGIG (reference sequence). The CDR3 runs to 16 residues. Trimming cost V 2 bases and J 8 bases, with 21 bases left between them. The CDR3 region has the DNA TGTGCCTGGAGTAGGGGGAACAGATGGGTTCCAGGGGAGCTGTTTTTT. Translated, it gives CAWSRGNRWVPGELFF.

This chain joins TRBV4-3 and TRBJ2-7, with D tentatively TRBD1 or TRBD2 (5 bases each). The V end lost 0 bases, the J end lost 5 bases, and 14 bases lay between the germline ends. Germline loops: CDR1 LGHNA, CDR2 YSLEER. CDR3 length: 15 residues. CDR3 bases: TGCGCCAGCAGCCAAGAATGGCAGGGTAGCGACGAGCAGTACTTC. Translation: CASSQEWQGSDEQYF.

In its sample, this clonotype was seen a few times. V and J are TRBV12-3 or TRBV12-4 and TRBJ1-3, with D hard to call. V lost 6 bases and J 3 bases, leaving 15 bases between the germline ends. The CDR3 is made up of 15 amino acids. The CDR3 DNA sequence: TGTGCCAGCAGGACGTGGCCCCAAGGTGGAAACACCATATATTTT. It translates to CASRTWPQGGNTIYF.

Ten or more counts support this clonotype. V and J are TRBV12-3 or TRBV12-4 and TRBJ1-2; D is unclear. V lost 4 bases and J lost 8, with 5 bases in between. The CDR3 loop spans 10 amino acids. CDR3 loop: CASSYRGYTF. CDR3 bases: TGTGCCAGCAGTTACCGGGGCTACACCTTC.

The chain carries TRBV18 and TRBJ2-1; possibly TRBD2 for D (5 bases). The CDR3 extends over 14 amino acids. Trimming shortened V by 3 bases and J by 8 bases, and 14 bases separated the two germline ends. Germline CDR1 is KGHSH and CDR2 is LQKENI. CDR3 loop: CASSPRRPDHEQFF. In DNA, the CDR3 is TGTGCCAGCTCACCTAGGAGGCCCGACCATGAGCAGTTCTTC.

The V gene is TRBV15, the J gene TRBJ1-2; the D gene is possibly TRBD1 (5 bases). Germline V gene lookup returns CDR1 LNHNV and CDR2 YYDKDF (reference sequence). V was clipped by 0 bases and J by 3 bases, with 11 bases between them. The CDR3 covers 15 residues. This CDR3 is CATSREARQHYGYTF. CDR3 DNA sequence: TGTGCCACCAGCAGAGAGGCGAGACAGCACTATGGCTACACCTTC.

V and J are TRBV5-1 and TRBJ2-3; no firm D call. Germline V lookup: CDR1 SGHRS, CDR2 YFSETQ. The CDR3 loop spans 16 amino acids. V lost 2 bases to trimming and J lost 2 bases, with 15 bases between them. The CDR3 here is CASSFMARRNTDTQYF. CDR3 coding DNA: TGCGCCAGCAGCTTCATGGCCAGAAGAAACACAGATACGCAGTATTTT.

The V gene is TRBV5-6, the J gene TRBJ2-7; 7 bases fit TRBD1. The CDR3 spans 14 residues. V dropped 3 bases and J dropped 5; count of bases not matched to a gene: 8. Germline lookup yields CDR1 SGHDT and CDR2 YYEEEE. CDR3: CASSSTGLGHEQYF. DNA for the CDR3: TGTGCCAGCAGCTCGACAGGGTTGGGTCACGAGCAGTACTTC.

This clonotype was counted at least ten times. V usage is TRBV12-3 or TRBV12-4 and J usage is TRBJ2-3; unclear D gene. This CDR3 is 14 amino acids long. Between the trimmed V and J ends, which lost 6 bases and 0 bases, there was a span of 10 bases. The CDR3 region is CASSPRLSTDTQYF. The CDR3 DNA reads TGTGCCAGCAGCCCCAGACTTAGCACAGATACGCAGTATTTT.

This clonotype was seen a few times. The V call is TRBV5-1, the J call TRBJ2-1, with 8 bases matching TRBD2. This CDR3 is 15 amino acids long. The V gene's germline CDR1 is SGHRS and CDR2 YFSETQ. Trimming removed 7 bases from V and 1 base from J; junction bases left unmatched: 7. In nucleotides, the CDR3 is TGCGCCAGCGCCAGCGGGAGTCGGTCCTACAATGAGCAGTTCTTC. Translated, it gives CASASGSRSYNEQFF.

The rearrangement links TRBV20-1 to TRBJ2-2; 7 bases match TRBD1. This CDR3 comprises 14 residues. Germline CDR1 and CDR2: DFQATT and SNEGSKA (reference sequence). The trim removed 4 bases at V and 4 bases at J, leaving 6 bases unmatched. The CDR3 nucleotides read TGCAGTGCTATTTGGAACAGGGGCACCGGGGAGCTGTTTTTT. This translates into CSAIWNRGTGELFF.

Points on this clonotype: The junction does not match germline at one end; this may be a read error. This rearrangement joins TRBV7-7 to TRBJ2-3; D is possibly TRBD2 (5 bases). Germline CDR1 SSHAT, CDR2 FNYEAQ (reference sequence). This CDR3 spans 15 amino acids. The CDR3 coding sequence is TGTGCCAGCAGCCCGGACGGTTCTAGCACAGATACGCGGTATTTT. Translating gives CASSPDGSSTDTRYF.

The chain joins TRBV20-1 to TRBJ2-7, with 7 bases that match TRBD2. The germline V gene has CDR1 DFQATT and CDR2 SNEGSKA (reference sequence). The CDR3 extends over 14 amino acids. Trimming at V came to 5 bases and at J to 4 bases, leaving 11 bases not matched to a gene. The CDR3 sequence: CSAPGPSGGYEQYF. For the CDR3, the DNA is TGCAGTGCTCCAGGCCCTAGCGGAGGATACGAGCAGTACTTC.

The table lists this clonotype with a few counts. This chain joins TRBV7-9 and TRBJ2-7, with 8 bases fitting TRBD2. Germline lookup yields CDR1 SEHNR and CDR2 FQNEAQ (reference sequence). J was trimmed by 3 bases and V by 2 bases; bases with no gene match: 12. The CDR3 runs to 17 residues. CDR3: CASSLYGERESGYEQYF. The CDR3 nucleotides are TGTGCCAGCAGCTTATATGGGGAGCGGGAGTCAGGCTACGAGCAGTACTTC.